The next 10 T cell receptor beta chains were all read from a single sample in a study of cytomegalovirus exposure and HLA in healthy donors. The PCR was carried out with 60 Vbeta primers and 13 Jbeta primers. Generated by immunoSEQ multiplex PCR, the TCRdb table keeps only in-frame clones and is missing some. The sample has around 190,000 clones, around 78% seen once. Sample: PBMCs. Source of these receptors: a man aged 25-45 years in good health and CMV-seronegative.

The chain recombines TRBV29-1 with TRBJ2-7; a possible D gene is TRBD2 (5 bases). Between the trimmed V and J ends, which lost 4 bases and 3 bases, there was a span of 16 bases. CDR1 is SQVTM, CDR2 ANQGSEA, per germline. This CDR3 comprises 14 residues. DNA of the CDR3: TGCAGCGTTGTCGGGCCAAGTGCGGGCTACGAGCAGTACTTC. Protein: CSVVGPSAGYEQYF.

In this sample, this clone turned up a few times. The genes are TRBV28 and TRBJ2-1, with TRBD1 matching 7 bases. Germline-derived CDR1 and CDR2 are MDHEN and SYDVKM. V lost 5 bases to trimming and J lost 9 bases; unmatched junction nucleotides: 1. This CDR3 spans 11 amino acids. This CDR3 reads CASSTGAEQFF. The CDR3 DNA is TGTGCCAGCAGTACAGGGGCTGAGCAGTTCTTC.

The chain is built from TRBV7-9 and TRBJ2-2; tentative D call: TRBD2 (7 bases). CDR3 length: 16 residues. Trimming took off 5 bases at V and 1 base at J, with 14 bases between the two ends. The V gene's germline CDR1 is SEHNR and CDR2 FQNEAQ (reference sequence). CDR3 nucleotide sequence: TGTGCCAGCAGCCTAGAAGCGGGACAGAACACCGGGGAGCTGTTTTTT. As protein: CASSLEAGQNTGELFF.

This clone was detected a few times. The chain is built from TRBV7-3 and TRBJ2-1; a weak D match, TRBD2 (6 bases). Trimming stripped 5 bases from V and 8 bases from J, with 13 bases between. Germline loops: CDR1 SGHTA, CDR2 FQGTGA. There are 13 residues in the CDR3. The CDR3 DNA sequence: TGTGCCAGCAGCGGAAAACTAGCCGATGAGCAGTTCTTC. Amino acids: CASSGKLADEQFF.

The rearrangement joins TRBV29-1 to TRBJ2-7, with 8 positions matching TRBD1. The CDR3 is 14 residues long. Germline-derived CDR1 and CDR2 are SQVTM and ANQGSEA. V lost 6 bases, J lost 2 bases, and 9 bases stayed unmatched. Here the CDR3 reads CSVETGDLTYEQYF. The CDR3 DNA is TGCAGCGTGGAGACAGGGGACCTGACCTACGAGCAGTACTTC.

CDR3 nucleotide sequence: TGTGCCAGCAGTGAATCATATTTCCCGAGTTGGGCAGGAATTCCCCACGAGCAGTACTTC. Translating it yields CASSESYFPSWAGIPHEQYF. The chain employs TRBV6-1 and TRBJ2-7, with D hard to call. CDR3 length: 20 residues. Per germline, CDR1 MNHNS and CDR2 SASEGT. The germline V and J ends were trimmed by 2 bases and 5 bases, with 31 bases remaining between them.

The chain recombines TRBV6-5 with TRBJ2-7; 11 bases align to TRBD1. The V and J ends lost 6 bases and 11 bases, in that order; junction bases with no gene match: 9. Germline V gene lookup returns CDR1 MNHEY and CDR2 SVGAGI. The CDR3 consists of 13 residues. In DNA, the CDR3 is TGTGCCAGCAGACCCGGGACAGGGGGACCTAAGTACTTC. It translates to CASRPGTGGPKYF.

This clone was counted a single time. This rearrangement joins TRBV5-7 to TRBJ2-5; 13 bases match TRBD2. The J call is doubtful: the DNA matches TRBJ2-7 better. TRBV5-7 is an ORF, and what it does is uncertain. The CDR3 is 17 amino acids. CDR3 sequence: CASSTPRTSGSSYEQYF. In nucleotides, the CDR3 is TGTGCCAGCAGCACCCCGAGGACTAGCGGGAGCTCCTACGAGCAGTACTTC.

The genes are TRBV27 and TRBJ2-7; 8 bases align to TRBD2. The CDR3 totals 17 residues. V lost 4 bases and J lost 0; bases outside the gene matches: 11. CDR1 is MNHEY and CDR2 is SMNVEV in the germline V gene (reference sequence). The CDR3 nucleotides read TGTGCCAGCAGTTCGGACCGAAGCGGGAGTAGCTCCTACGAGCAGTACTTC. Protein: CASSSDRSGSSSYEQYF.

The V call is TRBV25-1, the J call TRBJ2-4; 11 bases are shared with TRBD2. The CDR3 contains 15 residues. V lost 6 bases, J lost 8 bases, and 9 bases stayed unmatched. Germline loops: CDR1 MGHDK, CDR2 SYGVNS. CDR3 loop: CASSHSGRAGYIQYF. The CDR3 nucleotides are TGTGCCAGCAGCCATAGCGGGAGGGCCGGGTACATTCAGTACTTC.